Sequencing of this TCR beta chain was carried out in a study of cytomegalovirus exposure and HLA in healthy donors. PCR involved 60 Vbeta and 13 Jbeta primers. Method: immunoSEQ multiplex PCR; TCRdb's copy keeps in-frame clones and lacks some. Altogether 40,000 or so clones are present, 60% to 75% being singletons, with the ten largest covering around 4%. Germline assignment: CDR1 MNHEY and CDR2 SMNVEV (reference sequence). V lost 9 bases to trimming and J lost 8 bases; unmatched junction nucleotides: 13. The CDR3 has 14 residues. The clonotype originates from a man in his forties or fifties in good health and CMV-seronegative. Material: PBMCs. This chain links TRBV27 with TRBJ1-5; 7 bases align to TRBD1. The chain's CDR3 is CASNPTGRGKPQHF. For the CDR3, the DNA is TGTGCCAGTAACCCTACGGGCAGGGGGAAGCCCCAGCATTTT.